This T cell receptor beta chain is from a study of blood T cells in healthy people across ages. V lost 10 bases and J lost 5; bases outside the gene matches: 12. The CDR3 length is 14 residues. Germline V CDR1 and CDR2: PRHDT, FYEKMQ (reference sequence). They isolated at least 6.5 million PBMCs from each sample. Overall study results and limits: Underestimates were what the diversity estimates from one million T cells were considered to be.

This clonotype was seen only a few times. Its antigen is currently unknown. Next came a second PCR, run for about 7 to 12 cycles, which used a sample-barcoded 5' primer along with a J-beta primer mix. Via MiXCR, TCRdb re-called the 5' RACE reads, giving one row per CDR3 protein. The sample lists just over 1 million distinct CDR3 sequences; 40% to 55% were seen once. The TCR comes from a woman in her sixties or seventies in good health. This chain connects TRBV13 to TRBJ2-7, with 9 bases matching TRBD1. The sample taken for sequencing was blood. CDR3 DNA sequence: TGTGCCACCCAGATAGGGACAGGGAGGCACGAGCAGTACTTC. Translated: CATQIGTGRHEQYF.